This TCR beta chain was found in a study of kidney transplant recipient with SARS-CoV-2 infection. TCRdb passed the reads through MiXCR, listing each CDR3 protein once. Here the sample spans about 240,000 distinct CDR3 sequences, 29% being singletons. The germline V and J ends were trimmed by 5 bases and 4 bases, with 23 bases remaining between them. Germline loops: CDR1 SGHVS, CDR2 FNYEAQ. The CDR3 length is 17 residues. This clonotype was detected ten times or more. V and J are TRBV7-6 and TRBJ1-2; no clear D gene. Sequences were derived from a blood sample, sampled at baseline and on roughly day 110 from a kidney transplant recipient. This clonotype was obtained from a male patient aged 30 to 39 who had COVID-19 and was a kidney transplant recipient. The T cells may come from the graft donor. In DNA form, the CDR3 reads TGTGCCAGCAGCGTCGCACTTGAATCTCGAAAGACCTATGGCTACACCTTC. Its protein is CASSVALESRKTYGYTF.